This TCR beta chain was obtained from a study of OX40 agonist ivuxolimab in advanced cancers. Study in general: Males comprised around 78% of the group, whose mean age was approximately 60 years (range 23 to 79).

Data came from immunoSEQ multiplex PCR; TCRdb stores just in-frame clones and leaves some out. This sample has tens of thousands of clones, with about nine tenths found just once. Peripheral blood came from all dose cohorts at three timepoints. The receptor was derived from an adult with an advanced solid tumor such as melanoma, head and neck, liver or kidney cancer. Sequencing used CD4+ or CD8+ T cells sorted from blood, obtained in a trial of the OX40 agonist ivuxolimab.

CDR3 residues: CASRIFGQGGAEAFF. In DNA form, the CDR3 reads TGTGCCAGCAGGATCTTTGGGCAGGGGGGAGCTGAAGCTTTCTTT. This sequence joins TRBV6-1 and TRBJ1-1; 7 bases agree with TRBD1. The V gene's germline CDR1 is MNHNS and CDR2 SASEGT. The CDR3 consists of 15 residues. V shed 6 bases, J shed 6 bases, and the junction held 13 bases outside the gene matches.